This T cell receptor beta chain was captured in a study of vaccination effects on CD4 cells after COVID-19. The protocol was immunoSEQ multiplex PCR, while the TCRdb copy is restricted to in-frame clones and leaves out a portion. The table records about 66,000 clones, under 85% of them present only once. V was clipped by 2 bases and J by 5 bases; unmatched bases: 4. Per the germline V gene, CDR1 is LGHDT and CDR2 is YNNKEL (reference sequence). The CDR3 is made up of 14 amino acids. On this clone: Its antigen is still unknown.

Pools of viral peptides were used by the ViraFEST assay to expand antigen-specific CD4+ T cells ahead of sequencing. Isolation of CD4+ T cells took place after approximately ten days of culture. Vaccination of participants consisted of two doses of either the BNT162b2 or mRNA-1273 vaccine. The receptor comes from a human donor who received a COVID-19 vaccine. V gene TRBV3-1 (or the pseudogene TRBV3-2) combines with J gene TRBJ2-5, with 8 bases identical to TRBD1. Sample: CD4+ T cells from PBMCs cultured with HCoV-OC43 spike peptides, taken after COVID-19 vaccination. Subset defined: HCoV-OC43 spike overlapping peptide pool stimulation. The DNA for the CDR3 is TGTGCCAGCAGCCAACGGACAGGGCGGGAGACCCAGTACTTC. Translating gives CASSQRTGRETQYF.